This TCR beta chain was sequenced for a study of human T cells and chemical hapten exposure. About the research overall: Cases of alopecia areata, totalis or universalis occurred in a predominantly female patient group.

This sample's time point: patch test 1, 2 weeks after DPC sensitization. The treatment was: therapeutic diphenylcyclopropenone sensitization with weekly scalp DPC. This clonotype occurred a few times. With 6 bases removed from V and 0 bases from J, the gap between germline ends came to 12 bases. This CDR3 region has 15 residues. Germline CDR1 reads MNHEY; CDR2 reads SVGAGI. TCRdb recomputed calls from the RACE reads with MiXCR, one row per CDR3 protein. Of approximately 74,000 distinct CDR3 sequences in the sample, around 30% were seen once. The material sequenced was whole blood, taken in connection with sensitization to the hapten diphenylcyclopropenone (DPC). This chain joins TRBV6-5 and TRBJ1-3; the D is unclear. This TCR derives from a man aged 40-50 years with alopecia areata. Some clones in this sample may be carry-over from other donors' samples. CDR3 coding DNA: TGTGCCAGCAGACCCCAGGATCACTCTGGAAACACCATATATTTT. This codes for CASRPQDHSGNTIYF.